This T cell receptor beta chain was retrieved from a study of T-cell memory formation after mild COVID-19. Overall study: Among the donors, TCR clusters were largely specific to each donor.

TCRdb fed the 5' RACE reads into MiXCR, producing one record per CDR3 protein. The repertoire consists of 340,000 or so distinct CDR3 sequences, with approximately 13% occurring once and the leading ten covering 20% to 25%. Of note for this clonotype: What it binds is not known.

Study-level points and caveats: Among CD4+ contracting clones, most were CM and EM, and CD8+ ones EMRA. Some clones that responded turned up in pre-infection memory, which suggests that cross-reactive memory joined in. A second wave expanding day 15 to 37 was CD4+-biased; contracting clones were balanced.

Sample: PBMCs or a T cell subset sorted from them (not recorded which). The sequence was collected from a young man who had mild COVID-19 (a few samples of this study predate the infection). Cell type and time point are not known.

The CDR3 DNA reads as TGTGCCAGCAGCCCCGGGACTAGCGGCCTCAATGAGCAGTTCTTC. This encodes CASSPGTSGLNEQFF. J is TRBJ2-1 and V is TRBV7-2, with 11 bases fitting TRBD2. The CDR3 consists of 15 residues. Germline loops: CDR1 SGHTA, CDR2 FQGNSA. V shed 5 bases, J shed 6 bases, and the junction held 6 bases outside the gene matches.